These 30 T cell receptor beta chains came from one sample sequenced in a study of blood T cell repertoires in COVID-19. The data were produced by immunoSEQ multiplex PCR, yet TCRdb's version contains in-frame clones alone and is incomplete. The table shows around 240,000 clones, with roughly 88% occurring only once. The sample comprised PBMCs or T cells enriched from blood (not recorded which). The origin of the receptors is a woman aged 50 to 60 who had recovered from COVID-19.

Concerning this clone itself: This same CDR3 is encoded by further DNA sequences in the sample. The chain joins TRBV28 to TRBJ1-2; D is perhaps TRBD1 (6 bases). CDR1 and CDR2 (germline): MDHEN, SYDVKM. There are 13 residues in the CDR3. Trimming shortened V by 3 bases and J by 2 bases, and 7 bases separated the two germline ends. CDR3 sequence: CASSLDSNYGYTF. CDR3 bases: TGTGCCAGCAGTTTGGACAGCAACTATGGCTACACCTTC.

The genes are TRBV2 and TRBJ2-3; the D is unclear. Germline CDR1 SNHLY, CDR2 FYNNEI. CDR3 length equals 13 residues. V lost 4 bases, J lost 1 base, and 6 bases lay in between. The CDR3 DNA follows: TGTGCCAGCAGTGCCCCAGGCACAGATACGCAGTATTTT. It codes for CASSAPGTDTQYF.

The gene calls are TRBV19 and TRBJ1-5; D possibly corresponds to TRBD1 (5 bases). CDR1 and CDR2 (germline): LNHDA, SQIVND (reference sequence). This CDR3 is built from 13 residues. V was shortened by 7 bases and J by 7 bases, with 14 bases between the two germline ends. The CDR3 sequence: CASTRGGDQPQHF. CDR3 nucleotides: TGTGCCAGTACCCGTGGGGGGGACCAGCCCCAGCATTTT.

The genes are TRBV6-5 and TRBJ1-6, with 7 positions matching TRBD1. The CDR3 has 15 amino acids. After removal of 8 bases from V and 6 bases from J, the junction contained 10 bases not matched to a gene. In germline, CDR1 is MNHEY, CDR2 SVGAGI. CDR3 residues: CASRHGTEVNSPLHF. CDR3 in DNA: TGTGCCAGCCGTCACGGGACAGAGGTTAATTCACCCCTCCACTTT.

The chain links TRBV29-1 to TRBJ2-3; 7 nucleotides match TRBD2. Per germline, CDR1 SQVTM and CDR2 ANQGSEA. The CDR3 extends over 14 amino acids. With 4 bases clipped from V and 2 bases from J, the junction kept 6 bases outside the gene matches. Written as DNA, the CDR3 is TGCAGCGTTGGTGGGGGGGAGTTCACAGATACGCAGTATTTT. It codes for CSVGGGEFTDTQYF.

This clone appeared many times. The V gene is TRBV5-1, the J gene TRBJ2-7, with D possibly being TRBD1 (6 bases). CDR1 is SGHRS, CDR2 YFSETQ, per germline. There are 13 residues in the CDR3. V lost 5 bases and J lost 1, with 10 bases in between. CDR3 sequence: CASRRQESYEQYF. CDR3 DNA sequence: TGCGCCAGCAGGCGACAGGAATCCTACGAGCAGTACTTC. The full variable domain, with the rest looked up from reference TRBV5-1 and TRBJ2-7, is KAGVTQTPRYLIKTRGQQVTLSCSPISGHRSVSWYQQTPGQGLQFLFEYFSETQRNKGNFPGRFSGRQFSNSRSEMNVSTLELGDSALYLCASRRQESYEQYFGPGTRLTVT.

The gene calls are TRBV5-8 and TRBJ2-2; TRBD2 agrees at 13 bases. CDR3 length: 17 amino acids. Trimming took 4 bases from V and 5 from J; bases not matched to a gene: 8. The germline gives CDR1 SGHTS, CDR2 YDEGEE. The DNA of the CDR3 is TGTGCCAGCAGCGGAAGACTAGCGGGAGGATCGACCGGGGAGCTGTTTTTT. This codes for CASSGRLAGGSTGELFF.

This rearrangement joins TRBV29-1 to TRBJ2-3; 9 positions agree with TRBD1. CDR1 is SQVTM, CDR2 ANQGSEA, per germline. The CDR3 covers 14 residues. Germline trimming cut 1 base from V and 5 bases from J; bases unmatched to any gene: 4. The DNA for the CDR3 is TGCAGCGTTGAAGGGGGACAGGGAGTAGATACGCAGTATTTT. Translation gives CSVEGGQGVDTQYF.

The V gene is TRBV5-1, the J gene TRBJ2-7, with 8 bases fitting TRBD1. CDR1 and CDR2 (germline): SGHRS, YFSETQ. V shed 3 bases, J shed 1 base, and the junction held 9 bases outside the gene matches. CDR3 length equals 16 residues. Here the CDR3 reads CASSSQGAVSSYEQYF. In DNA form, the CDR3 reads TGCGCCAGCAGCTCGCAGGGGGCTGTGTCATCCTACGAGCAGTACTTC.

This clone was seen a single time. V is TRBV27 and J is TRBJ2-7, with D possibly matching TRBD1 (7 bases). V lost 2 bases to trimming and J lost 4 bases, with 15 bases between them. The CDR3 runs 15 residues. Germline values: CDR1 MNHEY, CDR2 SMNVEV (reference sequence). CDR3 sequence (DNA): TGTGCCAGCAGTTTAATGGGTGCAGGGGGGTACGAGCAGTACTTC. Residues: CASSLMGAGGYEQYF.

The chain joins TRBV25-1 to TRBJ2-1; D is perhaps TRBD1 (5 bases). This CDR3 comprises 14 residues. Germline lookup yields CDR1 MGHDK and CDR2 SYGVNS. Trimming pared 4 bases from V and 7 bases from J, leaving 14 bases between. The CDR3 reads CASSGQGGSNEQFF. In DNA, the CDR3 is TGTGCCAGCAGTGGGCAGGGCGGCTCTAATGAGCAGTTCTTC.

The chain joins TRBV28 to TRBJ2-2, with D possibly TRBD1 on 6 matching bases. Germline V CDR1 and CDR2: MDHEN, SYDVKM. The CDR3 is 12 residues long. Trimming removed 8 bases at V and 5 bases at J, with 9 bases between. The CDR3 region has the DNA TGTGCCAGCGTCAGGGGAACCGGGGAGCTGTTTTTT. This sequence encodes CASVRGTGELFF.

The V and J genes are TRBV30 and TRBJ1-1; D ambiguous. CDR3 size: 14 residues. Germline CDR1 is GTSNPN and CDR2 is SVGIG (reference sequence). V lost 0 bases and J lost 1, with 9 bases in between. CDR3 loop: CAWSVEGANTEAFF. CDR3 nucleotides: TGTGCCTGGAGTGTAGAAGGAGCGAACACTGAAGCTTTCTTT.

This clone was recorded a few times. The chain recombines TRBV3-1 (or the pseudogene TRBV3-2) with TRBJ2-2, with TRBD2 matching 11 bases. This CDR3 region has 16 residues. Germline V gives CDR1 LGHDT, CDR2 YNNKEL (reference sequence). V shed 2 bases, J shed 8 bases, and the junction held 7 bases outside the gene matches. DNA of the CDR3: TGTGCCAGCAGCCAAAGGTCTAGCGGGAGGTCTGGGGAGCTGTTTTTT. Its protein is CASSQRSSGRSGELFF.

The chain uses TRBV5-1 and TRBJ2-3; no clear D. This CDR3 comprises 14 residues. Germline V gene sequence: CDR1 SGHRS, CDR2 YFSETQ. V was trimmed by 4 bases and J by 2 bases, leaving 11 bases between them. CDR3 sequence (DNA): TGCGCCAGCAGCCTGCCTACCCACACAGATACGCAGTATTTT. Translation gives CASSLPTHTDTQYF.

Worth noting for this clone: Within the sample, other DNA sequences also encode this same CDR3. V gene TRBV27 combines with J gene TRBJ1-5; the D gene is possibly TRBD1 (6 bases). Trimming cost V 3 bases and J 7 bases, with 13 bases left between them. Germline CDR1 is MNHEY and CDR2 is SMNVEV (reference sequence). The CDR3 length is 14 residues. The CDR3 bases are TGTGCCAGCAGTTTGGCAGGGGCAAGGCAGCCCCAGCATTTT. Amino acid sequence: CASSLAGARQPQHF.

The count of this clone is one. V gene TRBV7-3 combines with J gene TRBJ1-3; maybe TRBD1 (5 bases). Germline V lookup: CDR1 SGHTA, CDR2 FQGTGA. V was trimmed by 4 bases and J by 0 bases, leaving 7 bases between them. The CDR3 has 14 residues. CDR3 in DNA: TGTGCCAGCAGCTCCAGGGACTCTGGAAACACCATATATTTT. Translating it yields CASSSRDSGNTIYF. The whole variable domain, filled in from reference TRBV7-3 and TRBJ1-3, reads GAGVSQTPSNKVTEKGKYVELRCDPISGHTALYWYRQSLGQGPEFLIYFQGTGAADDSGLPNDRFFAVRPEGSVSTLKIQRTERGDSAVYLCASSSRDSGNTIYFGEGSWLTVV.

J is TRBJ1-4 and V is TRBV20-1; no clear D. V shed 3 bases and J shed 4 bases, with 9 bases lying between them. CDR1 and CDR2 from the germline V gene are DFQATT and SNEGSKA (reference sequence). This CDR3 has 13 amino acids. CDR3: CSASPGINEKLFF. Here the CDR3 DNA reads TGCAGTGCTAGTCCGGGGATTAATGAAAAACTGTTTTTT.

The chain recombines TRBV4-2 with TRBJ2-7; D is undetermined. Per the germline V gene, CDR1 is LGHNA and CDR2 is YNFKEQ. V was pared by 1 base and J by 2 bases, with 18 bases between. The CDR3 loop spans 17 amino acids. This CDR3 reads CASSQASGSLDPYEQYF. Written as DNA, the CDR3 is TGTGCCAGCAGCCAAGCTTCCGGGTCCCTAGATCCCTACGAGCAGTACTTC.

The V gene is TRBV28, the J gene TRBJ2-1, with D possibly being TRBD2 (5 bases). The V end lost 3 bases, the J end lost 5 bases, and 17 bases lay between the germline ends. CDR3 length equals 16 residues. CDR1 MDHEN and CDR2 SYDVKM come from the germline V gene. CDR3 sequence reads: CASSFVAINIDNEQFF. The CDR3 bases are TGTGCCAGCAGTTTCGTAGCGATTAATATCGACAATGAGCAGTTCTTC.

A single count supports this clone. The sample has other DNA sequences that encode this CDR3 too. The CDR3 loop reads CASSFRGNQPQHF. The CDR3 nucleotides are TGTGCCAGCAGTTTCAGGGGAAATCAGCCCCAGCATTTT. The rearrangement links TRBV12-3 or TRBV12-4 to TRBJ1-5, with a possible D match to TRBD1 (6 bases). Trimming stripped 3 bases from V and 4 bases from J, with 7 bases between. The CDR3 consists of 13 residues.

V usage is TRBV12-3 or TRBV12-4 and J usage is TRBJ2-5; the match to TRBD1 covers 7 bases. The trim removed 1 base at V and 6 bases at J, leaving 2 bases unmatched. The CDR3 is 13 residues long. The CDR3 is CASSLGGGKTQYF. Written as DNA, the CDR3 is TGTGCCAGCAGTTTAGGAGGGGGCAAGACCCAGTACTTC.

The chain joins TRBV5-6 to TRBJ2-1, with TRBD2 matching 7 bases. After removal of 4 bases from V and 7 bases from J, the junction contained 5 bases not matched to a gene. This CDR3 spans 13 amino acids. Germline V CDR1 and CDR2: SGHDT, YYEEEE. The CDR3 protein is CASSITSVNEQFF. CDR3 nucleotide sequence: TGTGCCAGCAGCATTACTAGCGTAAATGAGCAGTTCTTC.

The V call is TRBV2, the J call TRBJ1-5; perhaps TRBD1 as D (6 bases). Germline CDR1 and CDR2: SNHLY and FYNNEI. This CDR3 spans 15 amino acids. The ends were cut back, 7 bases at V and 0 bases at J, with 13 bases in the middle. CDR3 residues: CASTIGDTSNQPQHF. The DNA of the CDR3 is TGTGCCAGCACCATCGGGGACACTAGCAATCAGCCCCAGCATTTT.

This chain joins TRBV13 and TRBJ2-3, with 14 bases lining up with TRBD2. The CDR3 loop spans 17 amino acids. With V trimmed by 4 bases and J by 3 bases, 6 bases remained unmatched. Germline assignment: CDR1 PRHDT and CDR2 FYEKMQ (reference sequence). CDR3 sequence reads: CASSWGTSGSKTDTQYF. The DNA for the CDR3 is TGTGCCAGCAGCTGGGGGACTAGCGGGAGTAAGACAGATACGCAGTATTTT.

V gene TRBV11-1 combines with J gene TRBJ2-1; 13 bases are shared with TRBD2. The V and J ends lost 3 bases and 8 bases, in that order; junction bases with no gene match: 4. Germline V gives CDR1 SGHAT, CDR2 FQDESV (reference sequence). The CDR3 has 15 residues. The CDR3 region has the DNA TGTGCCAGCAGCTTCAAACTAGCGGGAGGGGATGAGCAGTTCTTC. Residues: CASSFKLAGGDEQFF.

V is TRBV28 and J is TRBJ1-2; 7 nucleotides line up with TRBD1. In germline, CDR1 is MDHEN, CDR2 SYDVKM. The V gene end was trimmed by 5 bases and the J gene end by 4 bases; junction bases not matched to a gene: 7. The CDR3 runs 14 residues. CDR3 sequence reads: CASSASHRGYGYTF. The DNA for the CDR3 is TGTGCCAGCAGTGCGAGCCACAGGGGCTATGGCTACACCTTC.

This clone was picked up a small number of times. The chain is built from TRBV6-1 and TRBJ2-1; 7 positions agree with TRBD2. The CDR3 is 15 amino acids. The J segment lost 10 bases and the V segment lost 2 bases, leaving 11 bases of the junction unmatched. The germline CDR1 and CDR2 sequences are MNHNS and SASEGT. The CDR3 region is CASSEQWAGVWEQFF. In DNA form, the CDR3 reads TGTGCCAGCAGTGAACAATGGGCGGGAGTTTGGGAGCAGTTCTTC.

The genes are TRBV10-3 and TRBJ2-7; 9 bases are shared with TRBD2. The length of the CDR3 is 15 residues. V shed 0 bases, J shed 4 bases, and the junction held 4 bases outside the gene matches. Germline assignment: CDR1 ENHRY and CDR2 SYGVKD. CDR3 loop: CAISESFSGSYEQYF. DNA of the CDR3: TGTGCCATCAGTGAGTCGTTTAGCGGGAGTTACGAGCAGTACTTC.

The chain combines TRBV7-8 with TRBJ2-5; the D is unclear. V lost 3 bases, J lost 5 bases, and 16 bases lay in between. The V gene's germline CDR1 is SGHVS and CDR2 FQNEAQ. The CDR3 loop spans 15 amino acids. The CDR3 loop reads CASSFAVGSEETQYF. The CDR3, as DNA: TGTGCCAGCAGCTTCGCGGTTGGTTCGGAGGAGACCCAGTACTTC.